Here is one TCR beta chain with its context. What antigen it recognizes has not been identified. Base qualities are missing; no much larger clone stands one base away. TCRbeta CDR3 regions were amplified from genomic DNA using the immunoSEQ Assay, a bias-controlled multiplex PCR. Turning to the authors' computational methods: Within the assay, amplification of reference gene primers was used to estimate how many nucleated cells each sample contained. To quantify the absolute abundance of each unique TCRbeta CDR3 rearrangement, sequence reads were collapsed and filtered. Productive Simpson clonality was computed per sample as the square root of Simpson's diversity index over productive rearrangements. TCRdb retrieved this table from immuneACCESS and kept in-frame rearrangements only. Not all clones are present; in checked studies, unresolved V genes account for under half, and no reason is known for the remainder. V, J and clone size are taken as reported in that table, and D and trimming were inferred from the DNA itself. Present in this sample are under 150,000 clones, approximately 80% of which were seen just once. The leading ten clones occupy around 7.6% of the sample.

This sample is drawn from a study of blood T cell repertoires in COVID-19 (dated by TCRdb to about 2020). Regarding the complete study: Samples covering the acute and convalescent phases of COVID-19 were provided by collaborators in the United States, Italy and Spain. The prospective study material was composed of cDNA or gDNA derived from T cells, B-cell-depleted T cells, or PBMCs. The dataset comprised deeply sampled blood TCRbeta repertoires from subjects exposed to, actively infected with, or recovered from COVID-19. The repertoires were made available in a free public database intended to serve as a resource for research on the immune response to SARS-CoV-2. The samples were drawn from two sources: the first 160 participants of the ongoing ImmuneRACE study, and 950 to 1,500 subjects contributed by 6 global collaborators. A de-identified subject ID, COVID-19 status, age in years and sex were almost always included in the sample metadata. Where available, HLA class I and class II types were taken from metadata supplied by the sample provider and were not determined by assay-based typing. Results the study describes overall, beyond this receptor: The amount of clinical and demographic metadata varied by source and participant and was provided uncurated.

The germline V gene yields MNHNS for CDR1 and SASEGT for CDR2. From the cysteine through the phenylalanine, the CDR3 covers 15 amino acids. The CDR3 DNA has 45 bases and is translated from base 1. Unmatched junction bases come to 5, with V trimmed by 4 bases and J by 9 bases. Each collaborating institution followed its own protocols to collect whole blood in K2EDTA tubes. For TCRbeta analysis, collaborator samples were shipped as frozen whole blood, as isolated PBMCs, or as DNA extracted from either sample type. The sample taken for sequencing was peripheral blood. The rearranged chain carries TRBV6-1 and TRBJ1-6; 11 central nucleotides agree with TRBD1. This receptor was obtained from a man aged 65 to 85 with active or convalescent COVID-19. The CDR3 reads as follows: CASSAAGTGGSPLHF. The DNA sequence is as follows: TGTGCCAGCAGTGCCGCCGGGACAGGGGGTTCACCCCTCCACTTT.